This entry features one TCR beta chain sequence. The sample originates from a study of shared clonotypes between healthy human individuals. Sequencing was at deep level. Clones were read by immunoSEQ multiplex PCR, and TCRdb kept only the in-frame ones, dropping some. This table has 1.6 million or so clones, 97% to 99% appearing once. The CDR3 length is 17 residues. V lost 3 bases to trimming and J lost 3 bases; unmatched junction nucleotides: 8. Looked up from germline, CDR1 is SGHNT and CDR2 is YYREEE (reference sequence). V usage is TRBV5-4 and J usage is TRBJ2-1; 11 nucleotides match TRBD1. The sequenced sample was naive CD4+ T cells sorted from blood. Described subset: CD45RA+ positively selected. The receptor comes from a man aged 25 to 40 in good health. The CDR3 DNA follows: TGTGCCAGCAGCTCGAGCTCCGGGACAGGGGGCTACAATGAGCAGTTCTTC. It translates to CASSSSSGTGGYNEQFF.